The 32 T cell receptor beta chains presented below share a single source sample, sequenced in a study of OX40 agonist ivuxolimab in advanced cancers. Assay used: immunoSEQ multiplex PCR; TCRdb lists only in-frame clones, some missing. The data hold 90,000 to 100,000 clones, with approximately 85% observed a single time. The material was CD4+ or CD8+ T cells sorted from blood, obtained in a trial of the OX40 agonist ivuxolimab. The receptors here all came from an adult with an advanced solid tumor such as melanoma, head and neck, liver or kidney cancer.

The gene calls are TRBV27 and TRBJ2-7; 10 bases are a match to TRBD1. CDR1 and CDR2 from the germline V gene are MNHEY and SMNVEV (reference sequence). V was pared by 8 bases and J by 4 bases, with 8 bases of the junction left unmatched. CDR3 length: 14 residues. DNA for the CDR3: TGTGCCAGCCAACCCGGGACAGGGGTGTACGAGCAGTACTTC. It yields the protein CASQPGTGVYEQYF.

This rearrangement joins TRBV13 to TRBJ2-5, with 10 bases identical to TRBD1. The DNA end is more similar to TRBJ2-7, so the J call may be wrong. This CDR3 has 14 residues. From germline, CDR1 is PRHDT and CDR2 FYEKMQ (reference sequence). CDR3 region: CASSYGQGVYEQYF. CDR3 nucleotide sequence: TGTGCCAGCAGCTACGGACAGGGGGTTTACGAGCAGTACTTC.

V is TRBV7-3 and J is TRBJ1-1; D unclear. The germline V and J ends were trimmed by 2 bases and 4 bases, with 8 bases remaining between them. The CDR3 runs to 13 residues. From germline, CDR1 is SGHTA and CDR2 FQGTGA. The DNA of the CDR3 is TGTGCCAGCAGCTTAGGAGGAGGCACTGAAGCTTTCTTT. Encoded protein: CASSLGGGTEAFF.

This clone was seen a single time. The chain links TRBV7-2 to TRBJ2-4; maybe TRBD1 (5 bases). The CDR3 is 15 amino acids. With 6 bases removed from V and 6 bases from J, the gap between germline ends came to 18 bases. Germline V gene sequence: CDR1 SGHTA, CDR2 FQGNSA. Here the CDR3 DNA reads TGTGCCAGCAGGGTAGCCAGGGTCCTCCCAAACATTCAGTACTTC. Translating gives CASRVARVLPNIQYF.

The rearrangement links TRBV27 to TRBJ1-2; a weak D match, TRBD1 (5 bases). CDR3 length equals 13 residues. Germline V gene lookup returns CDR1 MNHEY and CDR2 SMNVEV (reference sequence). Between the trimmed V and J ends, which lost 5 bases and 5 bases, there was a span of 12 bases. The CDR3 DNA sequence: TGTGCCAGCAGTCCCCAGAGGGGTTATGGCTACACCTTC. Translation gives CASSPQRGYGYTF.

The J gene is TRBJ2-3, the V gene TRBV14, with 14 positions matching TRBD2. Per germline, CDR1 SGHDN and CDR2 FVKESK. This CDR3 is built from 15 residues. V lost 4 bases to trimming and J lost 4 bases; unmatched junction nucleotides: 1. In DNA, the CDR3 is TGTGCCAGCAGCCTGACTAGCGGGAGGGCAGATACGCAGTATTTT. Translating it yields CASSLTSGRADTQYF.

This chain joins TRBV7-2 and TRBJ2-5; tentative D call: TRBD1 (6 bases). The CDR3 totals 15 residues. Trimming cost V 4 bases and J 5 bases, with 17 bases left between them. Germline CDR1 SGHTA, CDR2 FQGNSA. The CDR3 coding sequence is TGTGCCAGCAGCTCATTGCCACAGGGATGGGAGACCCAGTACTTC. It codes for CASSSLPQGWETQYF. The entire variable domain, with the rest obtained from reference TRBV7-2 and TRBJ2-5, is as follows: GAGVSQSPSNKVTEKGKDVELRCDPISGHTALYWYRQSLGQGLEFLIYFQGNSAPDKSGLPSDRFSAERTGGSVSTLTIQRTQQEDSAVYLCASSSLPQGWETQYFGPGTRLLVL.

The V gene is TRBV27, the J gene TRBJ2-7; D gene unclear. The ends were cut back, 2 bases at V and 4 bases at J, with 15 bases in the middle. Looked up from germline, CDR1 is MNHEY and CDR2 is SMNVEV (reference sequence). The CDR3 length is 15 residues. CDR3: CASSLNLGRLYEQYF. DNA of the CDR3: TGTGCCAGCAGTTTAAATCTTGGCAGACTTTACGAGCAGTACTTC.

This clone showed up just once. The chain joins TRBV30 to TRBJ1-2; the D gene is possibly TRBD1 (5 bases). The CDR3 covers 13 residues. Trimming pared 0 bases from V and 8 bases from J, leaving 13 bases between. Germline CDR1 is GTSNPN and CDR2 is SVGIG (reference sequence). CDR3 bases: TGTGCCTGGAGTGTATCCGGGGGTTGGGGCTACACCTTC. Amino acids: CAWSVSGGWGYTF. The whole variable domain, remainder taken from reference TRBV30 and TRBJ1-2, is SQTIHQWPATLVQPVGSPLSLECTVEGTSNPNLYWYRQAAGRGLQLLFYSVGIGQISSEVPQNLSASRPQDRQFILSSKKLLLSDSGFYLCAWSVSGGWGYTFGSGTRLTVV.

This clone was observed a single time. The chain carries TRBV28 and TRBJ1-3; D gene unclear. Germline loops: CDR1 MDHEN, CDR2 SYDVKM. CDR3 size: 14 residues. Trimming pared 4 bases from V and 3 bases from J, leaving 10 bases between. The CDR3, as DNA: TGTGCCAGCAGTTCTTATACTTTTGGAAACACCATATATTTT. The encoded protein is CASSSYTFGNTIYF. The full variable domain, rest sourced from reference TRBV28 and TRBJ1-3, is DVKVTQSSRYLVKRTGEKVFLECVQDMDHENMFWYRQDPGLGLRLIYFSYDVKMKEKGDIPEGYSVSREKKERFSLILESASTNQTSMYLCASSSYTFGNTIYFGEGSWLTVV.

The rearrangement links TRBV27 to TRBJ2-1; 7 bases line up with TRBD1. Trimming removed 5 bases from V and 0 bases from J; junction bases left unmatched: 13. CDR3 size: 18 residues. Germline V gene lookup returns CDR1 MNHEY and CDR2 SMNVEV (reference sequence). The CDR3 DNA reads as TGTGCCAGCAGTGCCGAAATCCCAGGGGGAACCTCCTACAATGAGCAGTTCTTC. Encoded protein: CASSAEIPGGTSYNEQFF.

The chain has TRBV9 and TRBJ1-2; D possibly corresponds to TRBD1 (6 bases). CDR3 length equals 16 residues. CDR1 and CDR2 (germline): SGDLS, YYNGEE. The V end was cut by 4 bases, the J end by 4 bases, with 20 bases between. CDR3 protein: CASSSEAGTRLYGYTF. CDR3 nucleotides: TGTGCCAGCAGCTCCGAAGCCGGGACACGACTCTATGGCTACACCTTC.

This clone was recorded only once. The V gene is TRBV11-2, the J gene TRBJ2-1; TRBD2 agrees at 8 bases. V gave up 6 bases and J gave up 0 bases; unmatched junction bases: 10. CDR1 and CDR2 (germline): SGHAT, FQNNGV. The CDR3 is 17 residues long. CDR3 sequence: CASSPTSGYSSYNEQFF. Written as DNA, the CDR3 is TGTGCCAGCAGTCCTACTAGCGGCTATAGCTCCTACAATGAGCAGTTCTTC.

This chain joins TRBV19 and TRBJ2-1, with TRBD1 matching over 9 bases. In germline, CDR1 is LNHDA, CDR2 SQIVND (reference sequence). The length of the CDR3 is 12 residues. J lost 8 bases, V lost 9 bases, and 5 bases had no gene match. CDR3 coding DNA: TGTGCCAGCAGAACAGGGGGCGATGAGCAGTTCTTC. Protein: CASRTGGDEQFF.

This chain links TRBV11-2 with TRBJ1-6; D may be TRBD1 (5 bases). This CDR3 comprises 14 residues. The V and J ends lost 5 bases and 10 bases respectively, with 15 bases between them. Germline V gene sequence: CDR1 SGHAT, CDR2 FQNNGV. The CDR3 region is CASSPNAGNSPLHF. The CDR3 DNA follows: TGTGCCAGCAGCCCCAATGCAGGGAACTCACCCCTCCACTTT. Drawing the rest from reference TRBV11-2 and TRBJ1-6, the complete variable domain is EAGVAQSPRYKIIEKRQSVAFWCNPISGHATLYWYQQILGQGPKLLIQFQNNGVVDDSQLPKDRFSAERLKGVDSTLKIQPAKLEDSAVYLCASSPNAGNSPLHFGNGTRLTVT.

The chain carries TRBV7-6 and TRBJ1-1, with unresolved D. Germline CDR1 and CDR2: SGHVS and FNYEAQ. V lost 4 bases and J 2 bases, leaving 8 bases between the germline ends. This CDR3 is 13 amino acids long. The CDR3 protein is CASSYGENTEAFF. DNA of the CDR3: TGTGCCAGCAGCTACGGGGAAAACACTGAAGCTTTCTTT.

The chain combines TRBV19 with TRBJ2-2; D is perhaps TRBD1 (6 bases). V lost 9 bases to trimming and J lost 4 bases, with 15 bases between them. The CDR3 length is 14 residues. Germline V gene lookup returns CDR1 LNHDA and CDR2 SQIVND (reference sequence). The CDR3 bases are TGTGCCAGCTCCGGGACACTCATCACCGGGGAGCTGTTTTTT. As protein: CASSGTLITGELFF.

This chain links TRBV11-3 with TRBJ1-5; no definite D call. V was trimmed by 4 bases and J by 2 bases, leaving 3 bases between them. The germline V gene has CDR1 SGHNT and CDR2 YENEEA. The CDR3 totals 12 residues. CDR3 in DNA: TGTGCCAGCAGCTCAGGCAATCAGCCCCAGCATTTT. This gives the protein CASSSGNQPQHF.

The rearrangement uses TRBV6-5 and TRBJ2-3; D gene ambiguous. This CDR3 contains 13 residues. V lost 2 bases, J lost 1 base, and 4 bases lay in between. Germline CDR1 reads MNHEY; CDR2 reads SVGAGI. The CDR3 nucleotides are TGTGCCAGCAGTTACGAGCGCACAGATACGCAGTATTTT. Its translation is CASSYERTDTQYF.

V gene TRBV11-2 combines with J gene TRBJ2-2, with 12 bases aligning to TRBD2. V lost 1 base and J lost 7; bases outside the gene matches: 4. The length of the CDR3 is 16 residues. Germline V CDR1 and CDR2: SGHAT, FQNNGV. The CDR3 DNA reads as TGTGCCAGCAGCTTAGGGACTAGCGGGACAATCGGGGAGCTGTTTTTT. Residues: CASSLGTSGTIGELFF.

The gene calls are TRBV7-6 and TRBJ2-3; D unresolved. This CDR3 region has 14 residues. Trimming left V 1 base short and J 2 bases short, with 7 bases between. The germline V gene has CDR1 SGHVS and CDR2 FNYEAQ. In DNA form, the CDR3 reads TGTGCCAGCAGCTTAGGGCAGATCACAGATACGCAGTATTTT. Residues: CASSLGQITDTQYF.

The V gene is TRBV15, the J gene TRBJ2-1; 12 bases are a match to TRBD2. Germline lookup yields CDR1 LNHNV and CDR2 YYDKDF (reference sequence). With V trimmed by 4 bases and J by 4 bases, 14 bases remained unmatched. The CDR3 length is 19 residues. The CDR3 protein is CATSIYPTSGSPPYNEQFF. Here the CDR3 DNA reads TGTGCCACCAGCATATACCCGACTAGCGGGAGTCCCCCATACAATGAGCAGTTCTTC.

This chain links TRBV7-2 with TRBJ1-1; 10 bases agree with TRBD1. Looked up from germline, CDR1 is SGHTA and CDR2 is FQGNSA. The CDR3 extends over 15 amino acids. Trimming at V came to 7 bases and at J to 4 bases, leaving 9 bases not matched to a gene. The CDR3 bases are TGTGCCAGCAAGTTCACCGGGACAGGGGCCACTGAAGCTTTCTTT. Translating it yields CASKFTGTGATEAFF.

This clone has only one observation. The chain combines TRBV9 with TRBJ1-2; D remains unclear. Germline assignment: CDR1 SGDLS and CDR2 YYNGEE. The CDR3 is 14 amino acids. V shed 0 bases and J shed 4 bases, with 10 bases lying between them. CDR3 sequence (DNA): TGTGCCAGCAGCGTAGGGTCGGCAGTCTATGGCTACACCTTC. It is translated as CASSVGSAVYGYTF.

V and J are TRBV21-1 and TRBJ1-1. TRBV21-1 is tagged as a pseudogene. The CDR3 runs to 12 residues. CDR3 residues: CASSRDPPEAFF. The CDR3 DNA reads TGTGCCAGCAGCAGAGACCCCCCTGAAGCTTTCTTT.

This clone has more than one count but fewer than ten. This chain's CDR3 is CASSDGPSQPQHF. CDR3 coding DNA: TGTGCCAGCAGCGACGGTCCATCTCAGCCCCAGCATTTT. The V and J genes are TRBV5-6 and TRBJ1-5, with no clear D. Between the trimmed V and J ends, which lost 4 bases and 6 bases, there was a span of 11 bases. The CDR3 is 13 residues long. Germline CDR1 and CDR2: SGHDT and YYEEEE.

In its sample, this clone was seen once. The rearrangement uses TRBV7-2 and TRBJ1-3; possible D gene TRBD1, 5 bases. Germline V gene data show CDR1 as SGHTA and CDR2 as FQGNSA. This CDR3 spans 15 amino acids. V lost 3 bases and J 4 bases, leaving 13 bases between the germline ends. Here the CDR3 reads CASSFLVGPGNTIYF. Here the CDR3 DNA reads TGTGCCAGCAGCTTTTTGGTGGGACCAGGAAACACCATATATTTT.

The chain employs TRBV7-2 and TRBJ2-7; TRBD1 aligns across 7 bases. In germline, CDR1 is SGHTA, CDR2 FQGNSA. V dropped 5 bases and J dropped 2; count of bases not matched to a gene: 15. The CDR3 loop spans 17 amino acids. The CDR3 DNA is TGTGCCAGCAGCCCCTATAGGGGGCGCGGGCCCGCCTACGAGCAGTACTTC. Protein product: CASSPYRGRGPAYEQYF.

This clone came up once. This chain uses TRBV18 with TRBJ2-7; possibly TRBD1 for D (5 bases). The CDR3 spans 15 residues. Trimming removed 6 bases at V and 4 bases at J, with 19 bases between. The germline V gene encodes CDR1 KGHSH and CDR2 LQKENI. CDR3 protein: CASSPNQNTGYEQYF. CDR3 in DNA: TGTGCCAGCTCTCCGAACCAGAATACAGGATACGAGCAGTACTTC. Full variable domain (remainder filled in from reference TRBV18 and TRBJ2-7): NAGVMQNPRHLVRRRGQEARLRCSPMKGHSHVYWYRQLPEEGLKFMVYLQKENIIDESGMPKERFSAEFPKEGPSILRIQQVVRGDSAAYFCASSPNQNTGYEQYFGPGTRLTVT.

This chain uses TRBV9 with TRBJ2-5, with D uncertain. V lost 4 bases, J lost 1 base, and 14 bases lay in between. Germline V gives CDR1 SGDLS, CDR2 YYNGEE. The CDR3 consists of 15 residues. CDR3 DNA: TGTGCCAGCAGCCCATCCCCGACCCTCCAAGAGACCCAGTACTTC. Translation: CASSPSPTLQETQYF.

The chain has TRBV7-2 and TRBJ1-5; D gene uncertain. V gave up 2 bases and J gave up 6 bases, with 17 bases separating them. Looked up from germline, CDR1 is SGHTA and CDR2 is FQGNSA. This CDR3 has 16 residues. The CDR3 is CASSLSVYRPGQPQHF. For the CDR3, the DNA is TGTGCCAGCAGCTTATCTGTTTACCGTCCTGGTCAGCCCCAGCATTTT.

The chain is built from TRBV30 and TRBJ2-1; 7 bases line up with TRBD1. CDR3 length: 13 amino acids. CDR1 GTSNPN and CDR2 SVGIG come from the germline V gene (reference sequence). V dropped 1 base and J dropped 4; count of bases not matched to a gene: 1. The CDR3 sequence is CAWSGGQYNEQFF. CDR3 DNA: TGTGCCTGGAGTGGGGGACAGTACAATGAGCAGTTCTTC.